This T cell receptor beta chain is from a study of graft-versus-host responses after intestinal transplantation. Broader study findings: Among circulating GvH clones, peak levels were associated with early post-transplant declines in HvG clones. GvH clones were identified in recipient marrow, with some first appearing in ileum or blood.

TCRdb's table, derived via immunoSEQ multiplex PCR, lists solely in-frame clones and lacks some. This table holds about 110,000 clones, 90% to 95% found once. Germline V gene sequence: CDR1 LNHDA, CDR2 SQIVND (reference sequence). Trimming removed 1 base at V and 4 bases at J, with 9 bases between. This CDR3 comprises 14 residues. Note on this clone: The antigen is unknown.

The TCR sequence derives from a human donor who was the organ donor for an intestinal transplant. V gene TRBV19 combines with J gene TRBJ2-3, with a tentative D call TRBD1 (5 bases). Specimen: unstimulated CD8+ T cells sorted from spleen or lymph node cells, collected before transplant. The CDR3 nucleotides read TGTGCCAGTAGTATAGGGTTAGGGGCAGATACGCAGTATTTT. Amino acids: CASSIGLGADTQYF.